This paragraph covers one T cell receptor beta chain sequence. Here immunoSEQ multiplex PCR was the method, and the copy in TCRdb shows in-frame clones only, minus some. The repertoire consists of around 28,000 clones, with about 93% occurring once and the leading ten covering 2% to 2.5%. The time point: recipient sample about 28 days before transplant, after cytoreduction. The entry originates in a study of T cell clonotyping in hematopoietic cell transplantation. Germline V gives CDR1 ENHRY, CDR2 SYGVKD. The CDR3 is made up of 13 amino acids. Trimming removed 0 bases from V and 4 bases from J, with 6 bases in between.

This sequence joins TRBV10-3 and TRBJ2-5, with unresolved D. The receptor comes from a man in his forties or fifties with acute myeloid leukemia. Some clones in this sample may be carry-over from other donors' samples. This sample comprised peripheral blood mononuclear cells, obtained before stem cell transplant. The CDR3 region has the DNA TGTGCCATCAGTGAGTCTTTAGGAGAGACCCAGTACTTC. It is translated as CAISESLGETQYF.